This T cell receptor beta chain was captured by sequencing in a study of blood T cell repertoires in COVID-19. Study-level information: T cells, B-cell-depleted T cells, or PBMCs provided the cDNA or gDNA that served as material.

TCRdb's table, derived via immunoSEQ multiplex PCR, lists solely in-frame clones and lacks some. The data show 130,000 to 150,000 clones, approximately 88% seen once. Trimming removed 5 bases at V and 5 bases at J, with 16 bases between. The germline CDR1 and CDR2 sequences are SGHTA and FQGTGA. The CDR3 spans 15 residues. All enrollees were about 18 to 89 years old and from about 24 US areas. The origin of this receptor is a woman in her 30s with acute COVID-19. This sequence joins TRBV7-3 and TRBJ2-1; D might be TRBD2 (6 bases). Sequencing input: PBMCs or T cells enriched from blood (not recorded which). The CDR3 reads CASSPGLRGNNEQFF. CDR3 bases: TGTGCCAGCAGCCCGGGACTTAGGGGAAACAATGAGCAGTTCTTC.